This T cell receptor (beta chain) came from a study of blood T cell repertoires in COVID-19. Trimming removed 2 bases at V and 10 bases at J, with 23 bases between. Germline-derived CDR1 and CDR2 are KGHDR and SFDVKD. CDR3 length: 17 amino acids. Here immunoSEQ multiplex PCR was the method, and the copy in TCRdb shows in-frame clones only, minus some. In the table there are 200,000 to 250,000 clones, about four fifths of which are singletons. Membership in each cohort depended on participant-reported clinical history. Participants in the exposed group had met a COVID-19 case in the 2 weeks before joining the study.

The sequenced material came from PBMCs or T cells enriched from blood (not recorded which). V gene TRBV24-1 combines with J gene TRBJ2-1; D gene uncertain. The source of this sequence is a woman aged 45-65 years who had been exposed to COVID-19. The CDR3 DNA reads as TGTGCCACCAGTGATTCCAAGGCCGGCGGAACAAGATACGAGCAGTTCTTC. Protein sequence: CATSDSKAGGTRYEQFF.